This T cell receptor (beta chain) was sequenced in a study of regulatory T cells in long-lasting Graves disease. Study-level points and caveats: Persistent disease showed a preference for TRBV28, TRBJ1-2 and TRBJ2-5.

There are many counts of this clonotype. The antigen remains unidentified. Germline V gene lookup returns CDR1 SGHTA and CDR2 FQGNSA. V was pared by 1 base and J by 4 bases, with 14 bases of the junction left unmatched. This CDR3 region has 18 residues. The time point here: persistent/refractory GD, antithyroid drugs over 5 years with positive TRAb. The TCR library was made from RNA extracted from PBMCs. Investigators prepared the TCR beta libraries by applying iRepertoire HTBI primers and Arm-PCR of CDR3 regions. TCRdb processed the multiplex PCR reads anew with MiXCR; each CDR3 protein has one entry. The sample consists of some 280,000 distinct CDR3 sequences, roughly a fifth of them appearing once.

The chain carries TRBV7-2 and TRBJ2-5, with 8 nucleotides matching TRBD2. Material: peripheral blood mononuclear cells (PBMCs), obtained when the disease was refractory, from a patient treated with antithyroid drugs. The source is a female donor with Graves disease. The DNA of the CDR3 is TGTGCCAGCAGCTTAGGTGCGGCGCTTTTCCGGGGGGGAGAGACCCAGTACTTC. It is translated as CASSLGAALFRGGETQYF.